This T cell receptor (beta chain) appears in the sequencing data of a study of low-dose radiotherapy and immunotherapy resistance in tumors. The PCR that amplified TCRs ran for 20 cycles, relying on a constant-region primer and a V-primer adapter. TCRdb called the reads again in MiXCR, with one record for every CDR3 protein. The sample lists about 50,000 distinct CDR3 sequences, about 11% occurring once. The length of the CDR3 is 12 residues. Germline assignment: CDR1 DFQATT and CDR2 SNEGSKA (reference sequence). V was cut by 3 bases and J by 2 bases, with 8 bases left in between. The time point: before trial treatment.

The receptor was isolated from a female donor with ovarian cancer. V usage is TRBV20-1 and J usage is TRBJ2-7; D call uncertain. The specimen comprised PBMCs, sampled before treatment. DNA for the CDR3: TGCAGTGCTAGTTGGCAGCCCTACGAGCAGTACTTC. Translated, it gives CSASWQPYEQYF.